This TCR beta chain is from a study of blood T cells in healthy people across ages. Study results and limitations: A strong correlation was seen between TCR beta diversity and naive T cell percentage.

Germline V gives CDR1 SGHRS, CDR2 YFSETQ. Trimming took 0 bases from V and 6 from J, leaving 16 bases between them. The CDR3 consists of 15 residues. A sample-barcoded 5' primer and a J-beta primer mix were used in a second PCR of roughly 6 to 11 cycles. TCRdb re-analysed the 5' RACE reads in MiXCR, keeping a single row per CDR3 protein. Of about 1,000,000 distinct CDR3 sequences listed, 45% were seen once; the top ten hold approximately 19%. With regard to this clonotype: Its matching antigen is unknown.

The sequence was collected from a woman in her sixties in good health. The source material was blood. The chain is built from TRBV5-1 and TRBJ2-7; D may be TRBD2 (5 bases). In nucleotides, the CDR3 is TGCGCCAGCAGCTTGGGGGGAGACCTCTCTGGCGAGCAGTACTTC. It encodes CASSLGGDLSGEQYF.